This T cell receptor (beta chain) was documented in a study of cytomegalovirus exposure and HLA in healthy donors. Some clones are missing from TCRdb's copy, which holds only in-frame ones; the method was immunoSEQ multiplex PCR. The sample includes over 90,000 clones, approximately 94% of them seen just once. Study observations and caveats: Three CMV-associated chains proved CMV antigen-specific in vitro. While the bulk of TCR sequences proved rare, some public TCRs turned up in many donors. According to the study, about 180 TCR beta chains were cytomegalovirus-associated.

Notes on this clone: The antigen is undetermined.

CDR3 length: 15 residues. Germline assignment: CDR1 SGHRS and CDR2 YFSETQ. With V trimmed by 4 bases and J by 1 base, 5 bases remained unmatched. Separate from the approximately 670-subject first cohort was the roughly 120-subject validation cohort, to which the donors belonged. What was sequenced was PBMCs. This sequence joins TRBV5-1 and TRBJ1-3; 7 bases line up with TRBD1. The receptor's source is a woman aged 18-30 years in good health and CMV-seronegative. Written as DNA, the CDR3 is TGCGCCAGCAGCGCTTGGACAGGTTCTGGAAACACCATATATTTT. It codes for CASSAWTGSGNTIYF.